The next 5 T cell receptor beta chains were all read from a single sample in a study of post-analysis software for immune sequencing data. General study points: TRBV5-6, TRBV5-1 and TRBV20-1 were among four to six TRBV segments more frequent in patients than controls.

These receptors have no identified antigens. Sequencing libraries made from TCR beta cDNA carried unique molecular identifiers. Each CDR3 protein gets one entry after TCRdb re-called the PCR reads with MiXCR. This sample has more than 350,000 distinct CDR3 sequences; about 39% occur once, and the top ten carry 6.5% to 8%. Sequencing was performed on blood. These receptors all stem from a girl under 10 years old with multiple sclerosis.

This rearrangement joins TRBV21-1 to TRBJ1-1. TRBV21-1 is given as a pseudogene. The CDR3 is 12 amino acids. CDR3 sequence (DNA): TGTGCCAGCAGAACCCAAGTGGGAACGGCTTTCTTT. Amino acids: CASRTQVGTAFF.

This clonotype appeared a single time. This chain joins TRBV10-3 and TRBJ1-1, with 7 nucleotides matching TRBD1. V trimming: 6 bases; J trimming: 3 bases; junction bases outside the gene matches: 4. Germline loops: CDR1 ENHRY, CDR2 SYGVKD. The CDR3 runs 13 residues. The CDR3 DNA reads TGTGCCATCAGGGGAACAGGGGACACTGAAGCTTTCTTT. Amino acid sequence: CAIRGTGDTEAFF.

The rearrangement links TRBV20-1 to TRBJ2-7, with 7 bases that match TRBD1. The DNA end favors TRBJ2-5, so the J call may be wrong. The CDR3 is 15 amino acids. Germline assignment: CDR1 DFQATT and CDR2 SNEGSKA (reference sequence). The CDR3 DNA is TGCAGTGCTAGAAAGTGGCAGGGGGAAGCAGAGACCCAGTACTTC. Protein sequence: CSARKWQGEAETQYF.

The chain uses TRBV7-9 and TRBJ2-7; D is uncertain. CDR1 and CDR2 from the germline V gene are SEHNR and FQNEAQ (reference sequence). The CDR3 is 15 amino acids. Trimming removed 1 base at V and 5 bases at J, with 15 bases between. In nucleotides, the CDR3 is TGTGCCAGCAGCTTAGGGGCAGGCGGTTACAACGAGCAGTACTTC. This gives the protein CASSLGAGGYNEQYF. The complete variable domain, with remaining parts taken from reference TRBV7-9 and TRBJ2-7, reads DTGVSQNPRHKITKRGQNVTFRCDPISEHNRLYWYRQTLGQGPEFLTYFQNEAQLEKSRLLSDRFSAERPKGSFSTLEIQRTEQGDSAMYLCASSLGAGGYNEQYFGPGTRLTVT.

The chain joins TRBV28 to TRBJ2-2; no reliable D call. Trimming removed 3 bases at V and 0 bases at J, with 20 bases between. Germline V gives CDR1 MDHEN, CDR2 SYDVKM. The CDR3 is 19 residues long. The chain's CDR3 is CASSLSLDKQSANTGELFF. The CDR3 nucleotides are TGTGCCAGCAGTTTGTCTCTCGACAAGCAAAGCGCGAACACCGGGGAGCTGTTTTTT. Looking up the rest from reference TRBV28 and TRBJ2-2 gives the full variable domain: DVKVTQSSRYLVKRTGEKVFLECVQDMDHENMFWYRQDPGLGLRLIYFSYDVKMKEKGDIPEGYSVSREKKERFSLILESASTNQTSMYLCASSLSLDKQSANTGELFFGEGSRLTVL.